The source of this T cell receptor (beta chain) is a study of blood T cell repertoires in COVID-19. Across the study: Acute and convalescent COVID-19 specimens originated in the United States, Italy and Spain. PBMCs, B-cell-depleted T cells, or T cells provided the cDNA or gDNA that made up the material.

Germline values: CDR1 SGHKS, CDR2 YYEKEE (reference sequence). Between the trimmed V and J ends, which lost 0 bases and 5 bases, there was a span of 20 bases. The CDR3 loop spans 17 amino acids. Profiling relied on immunoSEQ multiplex PCR, and the TCRdb table lists in-frame clones only, not all of them. The sample records about 150,000 clones, 86% being singletons. The clonotype was recovered from a man aged 50-59 years with active or convalescent COVID-19. The rearrangement joins TRBV5-5 to TRBJ1-1; tentative D call: TRBD1 (5 bases). The sequencing input was peripheral blood. The CDR3 reads CASSLAVLRQPGTEAFF. The DNA for the CDR3 is TGTGCCAGCAGCTTGGCGGTTCTTCGCCAACCAGGGACTGAAGCTTTCTTT.